Below are 15 T cell receptor beta chains sequenced from a single sample in a study of T cells after yellow fever vaccination. TCRdb used MiXCR to reprocess the 5' RACE reads, holding one entry per CDR3 protein. Here the sample spans approximately 120,000 distinct CDR3 sequences, under 9% being singletons. The sample consisted of CD8+ T cells sorted from PBMCs, taken on the day of the yellow fever booster vaccination. These receptor sequences come from a man aged 18 to 30 who received the YFV17D yellow fever vaccine.

V usage is TRBV24-1 and J usage is TRBJ2-2; 9 nucleotides align to TRBD2. In germline, CDR1 is KGHDR, CDR2 SFDVKD. The J segment lost 1 base and the V segment lost 5 bases, leaving 4 bases of the junction unmatched. CDR3 length: 16 amino acids. CDR3 amino acids: CATSASGGKNTGELFF. The CDR3 DNA reads TGTGCCACCAGTGCCAGCGGGGGGAAGAACACCGGGGAGCTGTTTTTT.

V is TRBV7-6 and J is TRBJ2-5; D is possibly TRBD1 (5 bases). This CDR3 is 16 amino acids long. Trimming pared 5 bases from V and 5 bases from J, leaving 21 bases between. Germline lookup yields CDR1 SGHVS and CDR2 FNYEAQ. The CDR3 here is CASSLPPEDNTETQYF. For the CDR3, the DNA is TGTGCCAGCAGCCTACCTCCCGAGGACAATACGGAGACCCAGTACTTC.

The sample holds many counts of this clonotype. The CDR3 DNA is TGTGCCAGCAGCCAAGAATCCGCGGTCTACAATGAGCAGTTCTTC. Its translation: CASSQESAVYNEQFF. V gene TRBV4-2 combines with J gene TRBJ2-1; D call uncertain. This CDR3 has 15 amino acids. Germline V gives CDR1 LGHNA, CDR2 YNFKEQ. The germline V and J ends were trimmed by 0 bases and 3 bases, with 9 bases remaining between them.

V gene TRBV6-2 or TRBV6-3 combines with J gene TRBJ2-4; 7 positions match TRBD1. CDR1 and CDR2 from the germline V gene are MNHEY and SVGEGT. J was trimmed by 0 bases and V by 6 bases; bases with no gene match: 5. The CDR3 covers 15 residues. The CDR3, as DNA: TGTGCCAGCAGAAGTACAGGGGAAGCCAAAAACATTCAGTACTTC. Translation: CASRSTGEAKNIQYF.

This clonotype was seen only a few times. This chain joins TRBV4-3 and TRBJ2-1, with D maybe TRBD1 (6 bases). CDR3 size: 17 residues. The germline V and J ends were trimmed by 0 bases and 4 bases, with 16 bases remaining between them. From germline, CDR1 is LGHNA and CDR2 YSLEER. The CDR3 DNA follows: TGCGCCAGCAGCCAAGAACTAGGCAGGGGCGTATACAATGAGCAGTTCTTC. This sequence encodes CASSQELGRGVYNEQFF.

This clonotype was seen repeatedly, ten times or more. The CDR3: CASSLGASWEETQYF. The CDR3 DNA reads as TGTGCCAGCAGCTTGGGGGCTAGCTGGGAAGAGACCCAGTACTTC. The V and J genes are TRBV5-5 and TRBJ2-5, with a weak D call TRBD2 (5 bases). CDR3 size: 15 residues. Germline V gene data show CDR1 as SGHKS and CDR2 as YYEKEE (reference sequence). Trimming removed 0 bases from V and 3 bases from J, with 12 bases in between.

A few counts support this clonotype. The chain joins TRBV4-1 to TRBJ1-1; D not certain. The CDR3 is 13 residues long. Trimming left V 4 bases short and J 0 bases short, with 6 bases between. The V gene's germline CDR1 is MGHRA and CDR2 YSYEKL. The CDR3 DNA is TGCGCCAGCAGCCGTACCATGAACACTGAAGCTTTCTTT. It translates to CASSRTMNTEAFF.

This clonotype was seen only a few times. The chain recombines TRBV7-9 with TRBJ2-7, with 9 bases identical to TRBD1. Germline CDR1 and CDR2: SEHNR and FQNEAQ (reference sequence). The V segment lost 5 bases and the J segment 3 bases; nucleotides outside the gene matches: 11. The length of the CDR3 is 16 residues. The CDR3 loop reads CASSSSTGTGLYEQYV. DNA for the CDR3: TGTGCCAGCAGCAGCAGCACCGGGACAGGGCTCTACGAGCAGTACGTC.

This chain uses TRBV2 with TRBJ2-7, with D unclear. CDR1 and CDR2 (germline): SNHLY, FYNNEI. V lost 2 bases, J lost 4 bases, and 12 bases lay in between. There are 14 residues in the CDR3. CDR3 in amino acids: CASSESERTYEQYV. The CDR3 nucleotides are TGTGCCAGCAGTGAATCGGAGCGAACTTACGAGCAGTACGTC.

Regarding this clonotype: A read error is possible here, since a much larger clone lies one base away. This chain joins TRBV11-1 and TRBJ2-1, with 7 bases matching TRBD2. CDR1 and CDR2 (germline): SGHAT, FQDESV (reference sequence). The V segment lost 8 bases and the J segment 3 bases; nucleotides outside the gene matches: 1. This CDR3 contains 12 residues. This CDR3 reads CASGGVYNEQFF. The CDR3 DNA is TGTGCCAGCGGGGGGGTCTACAATGAGCAGTTCTTC.

The sample holds a few counts of this clonotype. The chain is built from TRBV4-1 and TRBJ1-1, with 8 bases matching TRBD1. CDR1 is MGHRA and CDR2 is YSYEKL in the germline V gene. Trimming cost V 0 bases and J 6 bases; bases outside gene matches: 9. The CDR3 runs to 16 residues. The CDR3 reads CASSQEREDRVAEAFF. CDR3 in DNA: TGCGCCAGCAGCCAAGAAAGGGAGGACAGGGTGGCTGAAGCTTTCTTT.

The table lists this clonotype with a few counts. J is TRBJ2-1 and V is TRBV27, with D possibly being TRBD1 or TRBD2 (6 bases each). The CDR3 totals 17 residues. V was shortened by 1 base and J by 4 bases, with 17 bases between the two germline ends. Germline V gene lookup returns CDR1 MNHEY and CDR2 SMNVEV (reference sequence). CDR3 nucleotide sequence: TGTGCCAGCAGTTTATATTCCGGGGGCCCTGTGTACAATGAGCAGTTCTTC. It codes for CASSLYSGGPVYNEQFF.

This clonotype came up a few times. V gene TRBV10-3 combines with J gene TRBJ2-1, with a tentative D call TRBD2 (5 bases). CDR3 length: 13 residues. Germline V lookup: CDR1 ENHRY, CDR2 SYGVKD. Trimming took off 10 bases at V and 0 bases at J, with 10 bases between the two ends. The CDR3 region has the DNA TGTGCCACCACGGGGAGCTCCTACAATGAGCAGTTCTTC. The encoded protein is CATTGSSYNEQFF.

This clonotype was found a few times. The chain employs TRBV27 and TRBJ1-1, with D possibly matching TRBD1 (6 bases). CDR3 size: 15 residues. V lost 3 bases to trimming and J lost 1 base, with 12 bases between them. The germline gives CDR1 MNHEY, CDR2 SMNVEV (reference sequence). The CDR3 protein is CASSLVWDKNTEAFF. The DNA of the CDR3 is TGTGCCAGCAGTTTGGTCTGGGACAAGAACACTGAAGCTTTCTTT.

The table lists this clonotype with a few counts. This chain uses TRBV13 with TRBJ2-5, with TRBD1 matching 7 bases. Germline V lookup: CDR1 PRHDT, CDR2 FYEKMQ (reference sequence). This CDR3 contains 17 residues. The J segment lost 0 bases and the V segment lost 4 bases, leaving 11 bases of the junction unmatched. CDR3 sequence reads: CASSSKDRQPYQETQYF. CDR3 DNA sequence: TGTGCCAGCAGCTCTAAGGACAGGCAGCCGTACCAAGAGACCCAGTACTTC.